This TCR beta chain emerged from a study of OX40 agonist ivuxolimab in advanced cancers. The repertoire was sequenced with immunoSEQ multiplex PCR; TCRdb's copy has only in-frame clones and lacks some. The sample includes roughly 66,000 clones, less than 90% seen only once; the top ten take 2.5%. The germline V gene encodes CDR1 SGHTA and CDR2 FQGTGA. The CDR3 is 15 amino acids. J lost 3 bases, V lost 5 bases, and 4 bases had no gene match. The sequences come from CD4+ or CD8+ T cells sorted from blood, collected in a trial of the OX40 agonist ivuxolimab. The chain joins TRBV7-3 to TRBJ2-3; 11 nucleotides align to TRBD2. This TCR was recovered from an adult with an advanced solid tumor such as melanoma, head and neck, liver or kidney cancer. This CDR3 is CASSLAGGRTDTQYF. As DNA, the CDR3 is TGTGCCAGCAGCCTAGCGGGAGGCCGGACAGATACGCAGTATTTT. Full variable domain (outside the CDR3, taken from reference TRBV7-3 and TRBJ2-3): GAGVSQTPSNKVTEKGKYVELRCDPISGHTALYWYRQSLGQGPEFLIYFQGTGAADDSGLPNDRFFAVRPEGSVSTLKIQRTERGDSAVYLCASSLAGGRTDTQYFGPGTRLTVL.